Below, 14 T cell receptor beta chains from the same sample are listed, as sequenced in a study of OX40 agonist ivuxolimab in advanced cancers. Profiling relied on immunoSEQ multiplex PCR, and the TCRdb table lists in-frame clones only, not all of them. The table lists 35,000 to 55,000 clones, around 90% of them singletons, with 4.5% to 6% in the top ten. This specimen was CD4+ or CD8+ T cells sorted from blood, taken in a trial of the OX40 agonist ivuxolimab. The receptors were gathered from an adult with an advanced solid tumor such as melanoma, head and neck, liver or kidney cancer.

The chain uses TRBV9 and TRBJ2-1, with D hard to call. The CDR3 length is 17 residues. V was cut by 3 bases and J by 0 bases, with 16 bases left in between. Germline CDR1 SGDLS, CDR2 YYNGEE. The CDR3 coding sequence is TGTGCCAGCAGCGCCTACACCACTACATCCTCCTACAATGAGCAGTTCTTC. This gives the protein CASSAYTTTSSYNEQFF. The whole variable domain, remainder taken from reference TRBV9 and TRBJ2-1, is DSGVTQTPKHLITATGQRVTLRCSPRSGDLSVYWYQQSLDQGLQFLIQYYNGEERAKGNILERFSAQQFPDLHSELNLSSLELGDSALYFCASSAYTTTSSYNEQFFGPGTRLTVL.

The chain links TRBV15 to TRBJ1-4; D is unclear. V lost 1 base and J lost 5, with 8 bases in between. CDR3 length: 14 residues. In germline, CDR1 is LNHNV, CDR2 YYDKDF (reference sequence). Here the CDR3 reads CATSRASVNEKLFF. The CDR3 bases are TGTGCCACCAGCAGAGCATCAGTCAATGAAAAACTGTTTTTT.

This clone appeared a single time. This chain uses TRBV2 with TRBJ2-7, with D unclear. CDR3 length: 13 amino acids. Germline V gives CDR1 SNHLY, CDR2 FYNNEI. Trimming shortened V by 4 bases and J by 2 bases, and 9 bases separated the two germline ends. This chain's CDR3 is CASSVTPTYEQYF. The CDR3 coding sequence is TGTGCCAGCAGTGTAACTCCGACCTACGAGCAGTACTTC. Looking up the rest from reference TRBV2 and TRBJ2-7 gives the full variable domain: EPEVTQTPSHQVTQMGQEVILRCVPISNHLYFYWYRQILGQKVEFLVSFYNNEISEKSEIFDDQFSVERPDGSNFTLKIRSTKLEDSAMYFCASSVTPTYEQYFGPGTRLTVT.

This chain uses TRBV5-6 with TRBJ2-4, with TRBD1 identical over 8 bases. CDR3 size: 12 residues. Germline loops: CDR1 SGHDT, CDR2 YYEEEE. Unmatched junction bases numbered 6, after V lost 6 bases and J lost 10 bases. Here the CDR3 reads CASTDRVDIQYF. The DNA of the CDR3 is TGTGCCAGCACGGACAGGGTGGATATTCAGTACTTC.

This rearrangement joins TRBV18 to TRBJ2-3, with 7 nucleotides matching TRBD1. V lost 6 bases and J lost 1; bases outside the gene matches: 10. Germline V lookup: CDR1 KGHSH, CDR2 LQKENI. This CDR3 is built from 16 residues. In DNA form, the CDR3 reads TGTGCCAGCTCCCAACTTCATACAGGGGGCACAGATACGCAGTATTTT. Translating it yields CASSQLHTGGTDTQYF.

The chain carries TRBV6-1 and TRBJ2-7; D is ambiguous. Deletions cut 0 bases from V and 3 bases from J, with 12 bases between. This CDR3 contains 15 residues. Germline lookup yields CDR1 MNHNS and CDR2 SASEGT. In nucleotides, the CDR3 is TGTGCCAGCAGTGAAGCTGGCTTGGCCGTCTACGAGCAGTACTTC. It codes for CASSEAGLAVYEQYF.

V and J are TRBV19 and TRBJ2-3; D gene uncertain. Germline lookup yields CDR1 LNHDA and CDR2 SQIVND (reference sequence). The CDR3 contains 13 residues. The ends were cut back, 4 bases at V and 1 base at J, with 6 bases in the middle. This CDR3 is CASSRVRTDTQYF. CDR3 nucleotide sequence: TGTGCCAGTAGTAGGGTCCGCACAGATACGCAGTATTTT.

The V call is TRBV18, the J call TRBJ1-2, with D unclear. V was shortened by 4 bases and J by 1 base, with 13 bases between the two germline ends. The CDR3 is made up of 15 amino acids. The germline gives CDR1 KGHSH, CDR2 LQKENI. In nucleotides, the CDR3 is TGTGCCAGCTCACGATGGTCCCAGATTAACTATGGCTACACCTTC. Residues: CASSRWSQINYGYTF. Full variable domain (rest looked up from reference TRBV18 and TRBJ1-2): NAGVMQNPRHLVRRRGQEARLRCSPMKGHSHVYWYRQLPEEGLKFMVYLQKENIIDESGMPKERFSAEFPKEGPSILRIQQVVRGDSAAYFCASSRWSQINYGYTFGSGTRLTVV.

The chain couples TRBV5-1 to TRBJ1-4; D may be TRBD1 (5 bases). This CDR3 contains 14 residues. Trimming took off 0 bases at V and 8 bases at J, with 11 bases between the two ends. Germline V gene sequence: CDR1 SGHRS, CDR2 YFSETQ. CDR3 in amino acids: CASSLGQGREKLFF. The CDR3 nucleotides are TGCGCCAGCAGCTTGGGCCAGGGCAGGGAAAAACTGTTTTTT.

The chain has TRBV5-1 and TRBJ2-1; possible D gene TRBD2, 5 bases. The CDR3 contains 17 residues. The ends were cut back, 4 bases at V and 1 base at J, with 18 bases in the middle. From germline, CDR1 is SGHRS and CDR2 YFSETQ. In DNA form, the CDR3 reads TGCGCCAGCAGCCCCCAGAGACCCGGGGAATCCTACAATGAGCAGTTCTTC. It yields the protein CASSPQRPGESYNEQFF.

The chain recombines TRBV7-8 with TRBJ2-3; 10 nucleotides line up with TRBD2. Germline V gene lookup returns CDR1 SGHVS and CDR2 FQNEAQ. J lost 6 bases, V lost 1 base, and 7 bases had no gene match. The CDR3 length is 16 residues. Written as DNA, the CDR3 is TGTGCCAGCAGCTTAGAAGCGGGAGGGCCCGGGGATACGCAGTATTTT. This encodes CASSLEAGGPGDTQYF.

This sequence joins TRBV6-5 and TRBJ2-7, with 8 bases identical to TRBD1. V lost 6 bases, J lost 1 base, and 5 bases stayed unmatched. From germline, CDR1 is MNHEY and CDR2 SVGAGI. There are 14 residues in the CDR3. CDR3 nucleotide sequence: TGTGCCAGCAGGAGGACAGGGTGGTCCTACGAGCAGTACTTC. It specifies CASRRTGWSYEQYF.

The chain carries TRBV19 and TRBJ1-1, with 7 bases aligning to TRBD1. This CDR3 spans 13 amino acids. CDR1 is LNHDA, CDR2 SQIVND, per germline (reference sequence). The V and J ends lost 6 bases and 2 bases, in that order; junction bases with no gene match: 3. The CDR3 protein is CASRDRANTEAFF. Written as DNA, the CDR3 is TGTGCCAGTAGAGACAGGGCCAACACTGAAGCTTTCTTT.

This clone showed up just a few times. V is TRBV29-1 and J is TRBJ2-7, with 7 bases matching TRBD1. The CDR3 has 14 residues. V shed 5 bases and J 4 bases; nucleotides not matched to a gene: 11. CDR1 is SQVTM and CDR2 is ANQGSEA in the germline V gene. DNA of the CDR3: TGCAGCGTTCAGGGACAGTCAAATGGTTACGAGCAGTACTTC. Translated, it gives CSVQGQSNGYEQYF.